The entry below gives a single T cell receptor (beta chain) sequence along with its context. Its matching antigen is unknown. Generated by immunoSEQ multiplex PCR, the TCRdb table keeps only in-frame clones and is missing some. The data contain 70,000 or so clones, approximately 94% of them seen just once; the ten biggest clones take up 1%. The data derive from a study of cytomegalovirus exposure and HLA in healthy donors. The overall study: Later, an analysis reported that the 95 to 150 validation repertoires had used the same platform as the approximately 660 first-cohort repertoires. Findings of the study overall: A few CMV-associated chains were confirmed in vitro to be specific for CMV antigens. The study listed 164 cytomegalovirus-associated TCR beta chains.

Separate from the approximately 600-subject first cohort was the approximately 130-subject validation cohort, to which the donors belonged. This CDR3 contains 13 residues. V lost 5 bases, J lost 3 bases, and 2 bases stayed unmatched. Germline V gives CDR1 SGHNT, CDR2 YENEEA. The TCR was taken from a woman between 18 and 29 years old in good health and CMV-seronegative. Sample: PBMCs. The V call is TRBV11-3, the J call TRBJ1-1, with 8 nucleotides matching TRBD1. The CDR3 DNA reads TGTGCCAGCAGCGCACAGGGGGACACTGAAGCTTTCTTT. Residues: CASSAQGDTEAFF.